This T cell receptor beta chain was observed in a study of blood T cell repertoires in COVID-19. CDR1 is SGHTA, CDR2 FQGNSA, per germline. Trimming removed 3 bases from V and 5 bases from J; junction bases left unmatched: 6. CDR3 size: 15 residues. The repertoire was sequenced with immunoSEQ multiplex PCR; TCRdb's copy has only in-frame clones and lacks some. The sample consists of 100,000 to 150,000 clones, around 89% of them appearing once. This chain uses TRBV7-2 with TRBJ1-2, with 10 bases lining up with TRBD1. The sequenced material came from peripheral blood. This sequence was found in a man aged 55 to 70 with COVID-19, enrolled during active disease. CDR3 nucleotides: TGTGCCAGCAGCTTGGCCGGGACAGGGGTTTATGGCTACACCTTC. Its translation is CASSLAGTGVYGYTF.